This passage covers 18 T cell receptor beta chains from one sample sequenced in a study of T cell clonality in common variable immunodeficiency. Whole-study findings and limits: In common variable immunodeficiency, TCR beta chains reportedly carried fewer deletions and N-nucleotide insertions.

TCRdb's table, derived via immunoSEQ multiplex PCR, lists solely in-frame clones and lacks some. This sample has about 28,000 clones, each found more than once. These TCRs' antigens remain unknown. Sequences were obtained from peripheral blood mononuclear cells. The receptors derive from a human donor with common variable immunodeficiency.

This clone was detected only a few times. The read ends 3 residues before the CDR3 terminus; that terminus is restored from the germline J gene. The chain has TRBV6-2 or TRBV6-3 and TRBJ1-1; 7 bases fit TRBD1. Germline V gene sequence: CDR1 MNHEY, CDR2 SVGEGT. After removal of 6 bases from V and 0 bases from J, the junction contained 4 bases not matched to a gene. The CDR3 has 14 amino acids. The chain's CDR3 is CASRPTGMNTEAFF. The sequenced part of the CDR3 DNA is TGTGCCAGCAGACCGACAGGGATGAACACTGAA.

Comments on this clone: Sequencing ends 3 residues short of the CDR3 end; the germline J gene provides the rest. The rearrangement links TRBV19 to TRBJ2-7, with 7 bases aligning to TRBD1. This CDR3 spans 15 amino acids. Trimming removed 5 bases from V and 4 bases from J; junction bases left unmatched: 11. The germline V gene encodes CDR1 LNHDA and CDR2 SQIVND (reference sequence). The CDR3 sequence: CASSWRQGKKYEQYF. CDR3 DNA, as far as it was read: TGTGCCAGTAGTTGGAGACAGGGAAAAAAGTACGAG.

This clone was observed a few times. The CDR3 sequence: CASSLTGTGTNSPLHF. The covered CDR3 bases are TGTGCCAGCAGCTTAACAGGGACAGGGACTAATTCACCC. The J gene is TRBJ1-6, the V gene TRBV7-3; 9 nucleotides match TRBD1. Read coverage stops 3 residues before the CDR3 terminus; the germline J gene supplies the remainder. The CDR3 totals 16 residues. V trimming: 0 bases; J trimming: 6 bases; junction bases outside the gene matches: 3. CDR1 and CDR2 (germline): SGHTA, FQGTGA.

This clone was counted at least ten times. The read stops 3 residues short of the end of the CDR3; the missing end is completed from the germline J gene. The V gene is TRBV6-2 or TRBV6-3, the J gene TRBJ2-1, with 8 bases fitting TRBD2. Trimming cost V 4 bases and J 5 bases; bases outside gene matches: 4. This CDR3 region has 14 residues. The germline CDR1 and CDR2 sequences are MNHEY and SVGEGT. CDR3 sequence: CASSSRGGNNEQFF. The sequenced part of the CDR3 DNA is TGTGCCAGCAGTTCTCGGGGGGGTAACAATGAG.

The table lists this clone with many counts. The read finishes 3 residues shy of the CDR3 end, and the germline J gene is used to complete it. This sequence joins TRBV20-1 and TRBJ2-3; 8 bases match TRBD2. V lost 2 bases to trimming and J lost 5 bases; unmatched junction nucleotides: 9. Looked up from germline, CDR1 is DFQATT and CDR2 is SNEGSKA (reference sequence). The CDR3 covers 15 residues. The CDR3 spells CSARLRGVLRDTQYF. CDR3 DNA, as far as it was read: TGCAGTGCTAGATTGCGGGGGGTCCTTCGAGATACG.

This clone was seen a handful of times. The CDR3 end falls 3 residues outside the read, so it is completed with the germline J gene. Other DNA sequences in the same sample also yield this CDR3. V is TRBV7-3 and J is TRBJ2-7, with a possible D match to TRBD1 (5 bases). V was pared by 2 bases and J by 2 bases, with 13 bases between. Per germline, CDR1 SGHTA and CDR2 FQGTGA. This CDR3 contains 15 residues. The sequenced part of the CDR3 DNA is TGTGCCAGCAGCTTACGGCAGGGCGCTACCTACGAG. It codes for CASSLRQGATYE. The CDR3, in full, reads CASSLRQGATYEQYF.

This clone came up a few times. The read finishes 3 residues shy of the CDR3 end, and the germline J gene is used to complete it. The chain is built from TRBV20-1 and TRBJ2-5; 7 bases align to TRBD1. Germline assignment: CDR1 DFQATT and CDR2 SNEGSKA (reference sequence). The CDR3 length is 13 residues. The ends lost 5 bases at V and 3 bases at J; junction bases unmatched: 6. CDR3 DNA (partial): TGCAGTGCTGCCTACAGGGGAAAAGAGACC. As protein: CSAAYRGKET. The whole CDR3 protein reads CSAAYRGKETQYF.

This clone occurred many times. Read data end 3 residues before the CDR3 end; the end is taken from the germline J gene. The chain uses TRBV30 and TRBJ1-2; D gene ambiguous. The CDR3 length is 13 residues. Trimming stripped 2 bases from V and 7 bases from J, with 14 bases between. Germline-derived CDR1 and CDR2 are GTSNPN and SVGIG (reference sequence). The CDR3 protein is CAWSPGFNAGYTF. The sequenced part of the CDR3 DNA is TGTGCCTGGAGTCCGGGGTTCAACGCTGGC.

With respect to this clone: The read ends 3 residues early relative to the CDR3; the germline J gene fills the gap. The rearrangement joins TRBV5-1 to TRBJ2-5, with TRBD2 matching over 12 bases. CDR1 and CDR2 (germline): SGHRS, YFSETQ. V dropped 4 bases and J dropped 5; count of bases not matched to a gene: 15. The CDR3 consists of 18 residues. The CDR3 DNA, read in part, is TGCGCCAGCAGCCCCCCTAGCGGGGGGGCCCGGCTTTGGGAGACC. This gives the protein CASSPPSGGARLWET. The full CDR3 protein is CASSPPSGGARLWETQYF. The variable domain in full, with the rest retrieved from reference TRBV5-1 and TRBJ2-5, is KAGVTQTPRYLIKTRGQQVTLSCSPISGHRSVSWYQQTPGQGLQFLFEYFSETQRNKGNFPGRFSGRQFSNSRSEMNVSTLELGDSALYLCASSPPSGGARLWETQYFGPGTRLLVL.

Only a few counts were recorded for this clone. The read ends 3 residues before the CDR3 terminus; that terminus is restored from the germline J gene. The chain links TRBV6-2 or TRBV6-3 to TRBJ1-5; D is unresolved. V was trimmed by 2 bases and J by 0 bases, leaving 8 bases between them. The germline CDR1 and CDR2 sequences are MNHEY and SVGEGT. The CDR3 consists of 15 residues. The CDR3 DNA, read in part, is TGTGCCAGCAGTTACGAGGGTTATAGCAATCAGCCC. Protein sequence: CASSYEGYSNQP. The whole CDR3 sequence reads CASSYEGYSNQPQHF.

This clone was detected only a few times. The sequence runs out 3 residues before the end of the CDR3; the remainder is reconstructed from the germline J gene. The chain uses TRBV19 and TRBJ1-1; TRBD1 matches at 8 bases. Germline values: CDR1 LNHDA, CDR2 SQIVND (reference sequence). This CDR3 is 15 amino acids long. The junction had 12 bases not matched to a gene; V was cut back by 6 bases and J by 6 bases. CDR3 DNA, as far as it was read: TGTGCCAGTAGGCGGACAGGGACTATGCGGGCTGAA. Translation: CASRRTGTMRAE. In full, the CDR3 reads CASRRTGTMRAEAFF.

Ten or more counts support this clone. Read data end 3 residues before the CDR3 end; the end is taken from the germline J gene. This sequence joins TRBV6-4 and TRBJ2-7, with 8 bases lining up with TRBD1. The CDR3 loop spans 14 amino acids. V lost 5 bases and J lost 2; bases outside the gene matches: 5. CDR1 and CDR2 (germline): MRHNA, SNTAGT. The sequenced CDR3 bases are TGTGCCAGCAGTACCGGGACAGGAGCCTACGAG. This encodes CASSTGTGAYE. The whole CDR3 sequence is CASSTGTGAYEQYF.

Ten or more counts support this clone. CDR3 residues: CASSSLDRGQGETQYF. CDR3 DNA, as far as it was read: TGTGCCAGCAGCTCACTGGACAGGGGGCAAGGGGAGACC. The rearrangement uses TRBV5-4 and TRBJ2-5, with 11 positions matching TRBD1. The read ends 3 residues before the CDR3 terminus; that terminus is restored from the germline J gene. Trimming at V came to 3 bases and at J to 5 bases, leaving 9 bases not matched to a gene. CDR3 size: 16 residues. Germline CDR1 SGHNT, CDR2 YYREEE (reference sequence).

A note on this clone: The read gets to within 3 residues of the CDR3 end, and the germline J gene fills in the rest. The V gene is TRBV7-9, the J gene TRBJ2-7, with 13 bases that match TRBD2. Germline CDR1 is SEHNR and CDR2 is FQNEAQ (reference sequence). The CDR3 is 15 residues long. V was clipped by 1 base and J by 5 bases; unmatched bases: 2. CDR3 in amino acids: CASSLDGTSGDEQYF. The covered CDR3 bases are TGTGCCAGCAGCTTAGACGGGACTAGCGGGGACGAG.

This clone was seen ten or more times. The CDR3 extends 3 residues past the end of the read, so its final part is completed from the germline J gene. The V call is TRBV7-3, the J call TRBJ2-7, with D possibly matching TRBD1 (6 bases). CDR1 is SGHTA and CDR2 is FQGTGA in the germline V gene. CDR3 length: 13 residues. V lost 1 base, J lost 6 bases, and 10 bases lay in between. The CDR3 here is CASSLKGGFEQYF. The part of the CDR3 DNA that was read is TGTGCCAGCAGCTTAAAAGGGGGTTTCGAG.

This clone was observed a few times. The read terminates 3 residues ahead of where the CDR3 ends, so the germline J gene completes it. This chain connects TRBV19 to TRBJ1-1; D is ambiguous. V dropped 6 bases and J dropped 1 base, with 9 bases sitting between them. The CDR3 is made up of 13 amino acids. CDR1 is LNHDA and CDR2 is SQIVND in the germline V gene (reference sequence). CDR3 sequence reads: CASSVGWNTEAFF. CDR3 DNA, as far as it was read: TGTGCCAGTAGCGTAGGGTGGAACACTGAA.

To note about this clone: The CDR3 extends 3 residues past the end of the read, so its final part is completed from the germline J gene. This chain links TRBV18 with TRBJ1-1; 8 nucleotides agree with TRBD1. V shed 2 bases and J 4 bases; nucleotides not matched to a gene: 3. Per the germline V gene, CDR1 is KGHSH and CDR2 is LQKENI. The CDR3 is 14 amino acids. Incomplete CDR3 DNA: TGTGCCAGCTCACCAACAGGGGGGGCCACTGAA. This sequence encodes CASSPTGGATE. Given in full, the CDR3 is CASSPTGGATEAFF.

Details on this clone: The read finishes 3 residues shy of the CDR3 end, and the germline J gene is used to complete it. V gene TRBV5-1 combines with J gene TRBJ2-1; possibly TRBD1 for D (6 bases). CDR1 and CDR2 (germline): SGHRS, YFSETQ. This CDR3 comprises 16 residues. Between the trimmed V and J ends, which lost 4 bases and 8 bases, there was a span of 22 bases. CDR3 DNA, as far as it was read: TGCGCCAGCAGCCCCATAACAGGGAGTAATGGGGATGAG. It encodes CASSPITGSNGDE. The whole CDR3 protein reads CASSPITGSNGDEQFF.